This T cell receptor (beta chain) was profiled in a study of Ad26.COV2.S vaccination and SARS-CoV-2 variants. The study, taken as a whole, reports: Placebo recipients and vaccine recipients were similar in non-spike TCR breadth. The analyses of TCR breadth and depth may have understated the size of total T cell responses.

As concerns this clone: What it recognizes is unknown.

The germline V gene encodes CDR1 SGHRS and CDR2 YFSETQ. This CDR3 has 17 residues. Trimming at V came to 1 base and at J to 3 bases, leaving 6 bases not matched to a gene. Measured with immunoSEQ multiplex PCR; TCRdb has only the in-frame clones, and not every one. The repertoire has roughly 420,000 clones, more than 75% of them found once; the top ten carry 3.6%. Treatment: about 20 received Ad26.COV2.S at low or high dose, single or two shots; about 5 received placebo; per-sample allocation not given. Sampling was performed 63 days after the first vaccine or placebo injection. The sample came from a Boston adult aged 18-55 years.

The TCR originated in a person between 18 and 65 years old who received the Ad26.COV2.S COVID-19 vaccine or a placebo. Material: peripheral blood, obtained in a trial of Ad26.COV2.S vaccine versus placebo. The chain joins TRBV5-1 to TRBJ2-5, with TRBD2 identical over 13 bases. Written as DNA, the CDR3 is TGCGCCAGCAGCTTGACCCCCGGGACTAGCGGGGAAGAGACCCAGTACTTC. This gives the protein CASSLTPGTSGEETQYF.